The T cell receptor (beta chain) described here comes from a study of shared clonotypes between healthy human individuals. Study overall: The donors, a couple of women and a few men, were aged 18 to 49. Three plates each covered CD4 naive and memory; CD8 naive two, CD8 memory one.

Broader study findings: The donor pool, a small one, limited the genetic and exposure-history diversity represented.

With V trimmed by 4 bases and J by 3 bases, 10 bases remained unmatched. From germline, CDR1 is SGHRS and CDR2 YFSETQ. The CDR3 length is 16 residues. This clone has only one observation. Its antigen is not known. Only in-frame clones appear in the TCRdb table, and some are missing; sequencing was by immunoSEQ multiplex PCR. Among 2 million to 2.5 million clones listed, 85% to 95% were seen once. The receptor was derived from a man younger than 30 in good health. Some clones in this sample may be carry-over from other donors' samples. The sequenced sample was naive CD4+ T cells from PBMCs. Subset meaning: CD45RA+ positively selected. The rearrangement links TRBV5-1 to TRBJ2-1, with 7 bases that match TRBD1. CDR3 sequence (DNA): TGCGCCAGCAGCACCACTTCCGGGACAGTCTACAATGAGCAGTTCTTC. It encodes CASSTTSGTVYNEQFF.